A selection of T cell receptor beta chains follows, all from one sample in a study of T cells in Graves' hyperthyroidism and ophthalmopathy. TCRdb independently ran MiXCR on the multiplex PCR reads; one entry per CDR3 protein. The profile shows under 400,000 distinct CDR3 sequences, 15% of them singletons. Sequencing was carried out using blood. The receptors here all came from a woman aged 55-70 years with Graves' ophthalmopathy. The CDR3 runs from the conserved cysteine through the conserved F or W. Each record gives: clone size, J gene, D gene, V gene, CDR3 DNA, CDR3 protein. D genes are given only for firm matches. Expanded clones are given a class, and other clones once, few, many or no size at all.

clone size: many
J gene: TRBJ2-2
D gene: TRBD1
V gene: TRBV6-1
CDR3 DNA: TGTGCCAGCAGGGGACAGCCCACCGGGGAGCTGTTTTTT
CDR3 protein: CASRGQPTGELFF

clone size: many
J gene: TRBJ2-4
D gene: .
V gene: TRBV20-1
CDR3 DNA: TGCAGTGCTAGGGTATCAGAGACCAAAAACATTCAGTACTTC
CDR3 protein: CSARVSETKNIQYF

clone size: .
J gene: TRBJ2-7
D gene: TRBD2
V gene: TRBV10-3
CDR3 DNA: TGTGCCATCAGTGGACAGCGGGGCTACGAGCAGTACTTC
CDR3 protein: CAISGQRGYEQYF

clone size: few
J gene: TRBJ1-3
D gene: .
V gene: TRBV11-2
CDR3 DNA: TGTGCCAGCAGCACTCTTGGAAACACCATATATTTT
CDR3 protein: CASSTLGNTIYF

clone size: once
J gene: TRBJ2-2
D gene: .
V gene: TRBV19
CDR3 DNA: TGTGCCAGTAGTATTTTTGGCAGGAGCATGGTCGGGGAGCTGTTTTTT
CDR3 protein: CASSIFGRSMVGELFF

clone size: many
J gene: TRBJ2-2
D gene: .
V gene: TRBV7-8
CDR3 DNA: TGTGCCAGCAGCTTAGAACTACCCCAGAACACCGGGGAGCTGTTTTTT
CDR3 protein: CASSLELPQNTGELFF

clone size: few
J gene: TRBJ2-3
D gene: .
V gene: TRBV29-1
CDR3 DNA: TGCAGCGTTGAAAAGAGCACAGATACGCAGTATTTT
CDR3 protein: CSVEKSTDTQYF

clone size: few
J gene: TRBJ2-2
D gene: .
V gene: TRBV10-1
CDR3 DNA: TGCGCCAGCGGCAGGGGAGAGGACACCGGGGAGCTGTTTTTT
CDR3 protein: CASGRGEDTGELFF

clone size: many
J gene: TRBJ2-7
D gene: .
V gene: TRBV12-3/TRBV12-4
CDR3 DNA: TGTGCCAGCAGTTCCCAGGGTGGGCAGTACTTC
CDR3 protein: CASSSQGGQYF

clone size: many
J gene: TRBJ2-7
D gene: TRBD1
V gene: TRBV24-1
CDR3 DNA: TGTGCCACCAGTGACTTAGGGGGCGACGAGCAGTACTTC
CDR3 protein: CATSDLGGDEQYF

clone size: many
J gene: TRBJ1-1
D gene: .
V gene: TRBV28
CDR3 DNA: TGTGCCAGCAGTTTGGGGCAGGTGGGAGGAGTAGCTTTCTTT
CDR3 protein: CASSLGQVGGVAFF

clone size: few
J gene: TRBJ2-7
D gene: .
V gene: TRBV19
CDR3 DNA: TGTGCCAGTAGTATAACCGGGACGGACCCCTACGAGCAGTACTTC
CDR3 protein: CASSITGTDPYEQYF

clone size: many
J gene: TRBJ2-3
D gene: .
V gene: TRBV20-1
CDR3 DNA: TGCAGTGCTAGTCCGGCTAGCACAGATACGCAGTATTTT
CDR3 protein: CSASPASTDTQYF

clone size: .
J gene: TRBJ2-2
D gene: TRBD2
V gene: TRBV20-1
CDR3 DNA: TGCAATGCTAAGATCTCGGCGGGAGGCCCTGGGGTCACCGGGGAGCTGTTTTTT
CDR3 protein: CNAKISAGGPGVTGELFF

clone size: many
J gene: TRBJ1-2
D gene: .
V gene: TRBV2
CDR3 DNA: TGTGCCAGCAATAGCAGGGACACCGTGTATGGCTACACCTTC
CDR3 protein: CASNSRDTVYGYTF

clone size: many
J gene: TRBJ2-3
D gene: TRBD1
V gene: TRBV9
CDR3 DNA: TGTGCCAGCAGCGTACTCACCGGACAGGGGATAGATACGCAGTATTTT
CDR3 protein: CASSVLTGQGIDTQYF

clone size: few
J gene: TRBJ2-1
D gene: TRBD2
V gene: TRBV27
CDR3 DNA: TGTGCCAGCACCGCTGGACTAGCGGGGCCTTACAATGAGCAGTTCTTC
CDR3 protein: CASTAGLAGPYNEQFF

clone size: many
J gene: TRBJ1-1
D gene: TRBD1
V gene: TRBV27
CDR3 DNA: TGTGCCAGCGGGAACAGGGGTGGAGGCACTGAAGCTTTCTTT
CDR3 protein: CASGNRGGGTEAFF

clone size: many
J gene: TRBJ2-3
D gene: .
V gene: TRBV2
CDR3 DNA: TGTGCCAGCAGTGAAATAGATACGCAGTATTTT
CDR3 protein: CASSEIDTQYF

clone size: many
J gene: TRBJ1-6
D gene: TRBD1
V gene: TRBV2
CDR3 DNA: TGTGCCAGCAGTGAAGCGGGACAGGAGACCAATTCACCCCTCCACTTT
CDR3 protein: CASSEAGQETNSPLHF

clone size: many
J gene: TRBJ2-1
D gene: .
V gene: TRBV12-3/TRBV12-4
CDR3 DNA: TGTGCCAGCAACTCAGGGAGGGAGCAGTTCTTC
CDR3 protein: CASNSGREQFF

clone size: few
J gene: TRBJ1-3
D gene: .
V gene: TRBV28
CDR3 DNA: TGTGCCAGCAGCTCCGGGACTCTTGACTCTGGAAACACCATATATTTT
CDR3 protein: CASSSGTLDSGNTIYF

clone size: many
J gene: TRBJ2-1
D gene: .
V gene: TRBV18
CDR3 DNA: TGTGCCAGCTCACCGAGTGGGCGACCTTTCTACAATGAGCAGTTCTTC
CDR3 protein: CASSPSGRPFYNEQFF

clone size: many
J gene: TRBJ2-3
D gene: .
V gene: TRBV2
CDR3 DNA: TGTGCCAGCAGTGATGCCCACCGATCCGGAGATACGCAGTATTTT
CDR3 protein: CASSDAHRSGDTQYF